The entry below gives a single T cell receptor beta chain sequence along with its context. The data stem from a study of OX40 agonist ivuxolimab in advanced cancers. Study overall: Patients were given ivuxolimab, an antibody that agonizes OX40 (CD134). Anti-PD-1, anti-PD-L1 or anti-CTLA-4 therapy given earlier was allowed, and roughly 40% had some. Those enrolled were about 82% male, with a mean age of around 57 years and ages from roughly 20 to 90.

The CDR3 is made up of 16 amino acids. Trimming at V came to 6 bases and at J to 3 bases, leaving 7 bases not matched to a gene. Here immunoSEQ multiplex PCR was the method, and the copy in TCRdb shows in-frame clones only, minus some. The sample contains tens of thousands of clones, 85% to 90% of which appear only once. The specimen was CD4+ or CD8+ T cells sorted from blood, collected in a trial of the OX40 agonist ivuxolimab. V and J are TRBV23-1 and TRBJ2-3; 12 positions agree with TRBD1. TRBV23-1 falls under the ORF class, with uncertain function. This clonotype was obtained from an adult with an advanced solid tumor such as melanoma, head and neck, liver or kidney cancer. CDR3 DNA: TGCGCCAGCAGCCAAAGGGACAGGGGGCGGACAGATACGCAGTATTTT. Encoded protein: CASSQRDRGRTDTQYF.